The rows below give T cell receptor beta chains drawn from one sample of a study of T cell changes during pregnancy in multiple sclerosis. Produced via immunoSEQ multiplex PCR; TCRdb's table is partial and in-frame only. The data hold 100,000 or so clones, with about 92% observed a single time. This specimen consisted of peripheral blood, obtained after pregnancy. The receptors here all came from a female donor with multiple sclerosis, enrolled in a pregnancy study. CDR3s include the opening cysteine and the closing phenylalanine or tryptophan. D genes are given only for firm matches. Clone size is shown for a subset of rows, as once, few, many or a class of expanded clone.

V gene	J gene	D gene	clone size	CDR3 protein	CDR3 DNA
TRBV27	TRBJ2-6	TRBD1	NA	CASSHNPPDRFYSGANVLTF	TGTGCCAGCAGCCACAACCCCCCGGACAGGTTTTACTCTGGGGCCAACGTCCTGACTTTC
TRBV25-1	TRBJ1-1	NA	few	CASSESANTEAFF	TGTGCCAGCAGTGAGAGTGCGAACACTGAAGCTTTCTTT
TRBV7-2	TRBJ2-7	NA	NA	CASSLEHGSSYEQYF	TGTGCCAGCAGCTTAGAGCACGGGAGCTCCTACGAGCAGTACTTC
TRBV29-1	TRBJ1-3	NA	NA	CSVFRGGGNTIYF	TGCAGCGTTTTTAGGGGCGGCGGAAACACCATATATTTT
TRBV13	TRBJ2-7	TRBD1	NA	CASSPRQGENEQYF	TGTGCCAGCAGCCCCCGACAGGGAGAGAACGAGCAGTACTTC
TRBV5-5	TRBJ1-6	NA	once	CASSSTSRASDSPLHF	TGTGCCAGCAGCTCAACGTCGAGGGCGTCGGATTCACCCCTCCACTTT
TRBV7-2	TRBJ1-1	TRBD1	NA	CASSLGHRGTEAFF	TGTGCCAGCAGCTTGGGACACAGGGGCACTGAAGCTTTCTTT
TRBV30	TRBJ1-2	NA	NA	CACIRRQALYGYTF	TGTGCCTGCATCAGGAGACAGGCACTCTATGGCTACACCTTC
TRBV18	TRBJ1-3	NA	NA	CASSPFPRSPSGNTIYF	TGTGCCAGCTCACCTTTCCCGAGGTCTCCCTCTGGAAACACCATATATTTT
TRBV6-5	TRBJ2-7	NA	NA	CASSYEKGGSYEQYF	TGTGCCAGCAGTTATGAGAAGGGGGGGAGCTACGAGCAGTACTTC
TRBV7-6	TRBJ2-1	TRBD1	NA	CASSLGQGKLYNEQFF	TGTGCCAGCAGCTTAGGACAGGGGAAACTTTACAATGAGCAGTTCTTC
TRBV7-9	TRBJ2-1	TRBD2	NA	CASSSERGLYNEQFF	TGTGCCAGCAGCTCCGAGCGGGGGCTGTACAATGAGCAGTTCTTC
TRBV15	TRBJ1-1	NA	NA	CATSRVQGLREAFF	TGTGCCACCAGCAGAGTGCAGGGTCTTCGCGAAGCTTTCTTT
TRBV11-3	TRBJ1-1	TRBD1	NA	CASRTGGMSTEAFF	TGTGCCAGCAGGACAGGGGGCATGAGTACTGAAGCTTTCTTT